This entry lists 29 T cell receptor beta chains sequenced from one sample in a study of blood T cell repertoires in COVID-19. TCRdb's table, derived via immunoSEQ multiplex PCR, lists solely in-frame clones and lacks some. The sample holds 60,000 or so clones, about 90% seen once. The source material was peripheral blood. The receptor set was obtained from a human donor with acute or convalescent COVID-19. The donor label of this sample is uncertain.

CDR3 sequence reads: CASSLTTVRGVTEAFF. CDR3 DNA sequence: TGTGCCAGCAGCTTAACTACCGTCCGGGGGGTAACTGAAGCTTTCTTT. The J gene is TRBJ1-1, the V gene TRBV7-3; perhaps TRBD1 as D (5 bases). CDR1 and CDR2 (germline): SGHTA, FQGTGA. This CDR3 has 16 residues. The V gene lost 0 bases and the J gene lost 5 bases, with 16 bases spanning the gap.

The CDR3 DNA sequence: TGCAGCGCTAAGACTAGCGGCAACACCGGGGAGCTGTTTTTT. Translating it yields CSAKTSGNTGELFF. The chain links TRBV29-1 to TRBJ2-2; 9 nucleotides line up with TRBD2. CDR1 is SQVTM and CDR2 is ANQGSEA in the germline V gene. This CDR3 spans 14 amino acids. V gave up 7 bases and J gave up 2 bases; unmatched junction bases: 5.

The V gene is TRBV28, the J gene TRBJ2-2; 7 bases are shared with TRBD2. The V segment lost 5 bases and the J segment 1 base; nucleotides outside the gene matches: 4. Germline CDR1 and CDR2: MDHEN and SYDVKM. The length of the CDR3 is 15 residues. The CDR3 is CASSRDYMNTGELFF. In DNA, the CDR3 is TGTGCCAGCAGTCGGGACTACATGAACACCGGGGAGCTGTTTTTT.

This chain links TRBV23-1 with TRBJ2-2; D is unclear. TRBV23-1 is an open reading frame, and its role is uncertain. The CDR3 loop spans 15 amino acids. The ends were cut back, 2 bases at V and 2 bases at J, with 9 bases in the middle. The CDR3 sequence is CASSQRNSNTGELFF. Written as DNA, the CDR3 is TGCGCCAGCAGTCAAAGGAACAGTAACACCGGGGAGCTGTTTTTT.

The J gene is TRBJ2-1, the V gene TRBV7-3, with 7 nucleotides matching TRBD2. CDR1 and CDR2 (germline): SGHTA, FQGTGA. This CDR3 region has 15 residues. Trimming at V came to 2 bases and at J to 4 bases, leaving 5 bases not matched to a gene. In DNA, the CDR3 is TGTGCCAGCAGCTTACAAGCGGGATCGTACAATGAGCAGTTCTTC. Protein sequence: CASSLQAGSYNEQFF.

The chain uses TRBV7-9 and TRBJ2-2; D not resolved. CDR1 is SEHNR, CDR2 FQNEAQ, per germline (reference sequence). The CDR3 covers 13 residues. V dropped 10 bases and J dropped 5 bases, with 14 bases sitting between them. This CDR3 reads CANQPPQTGELFF. The CDR3 nucleotides are TGTGCCAACCAACCTCCACAGACCGGGGAGCTGTTTTTT.

This chain links TRBV5-1 with TRBJ2-4, with TRBD1 matching over 8 bases. The V and J ends lost 4 bases and 6 bases, in that order; junction bases with no gene match: 9. Per the germline V gene, CDR1 is SGHRS and CDR2 is YFSETQ. The CDR3 consists of 15 residues. CDR3 DNA sequence: TGCGCCAGCAGCCATGGCTCCGGACAGGGAAACATTCAGTACTTC. The encoded protein is CASSHGSGQGNIQYF. Supplemented by reference TRBV5-1 and TRBJ2-4, the full variable domain reads KAGVTQTPRYLIKTRGQQVTLSCSPISGHRSVSWYQQTPGQGLQFLFEYFSETQRNKGNFPGRFSGRQFSNSRSEMNVSTLELGDSALYLCASSHGSGQGNIQYFGAGTRLSVL.

The chain carries TRBV5-1 and TRBJ2-2; 9 nucleotides agree with TRBD2. The CDR3 spans 15 residues. J lost 1 base, V lost 5 bases, and 3 bases had no gene match. Germline V gene lookup returns CDR1 SGHRS and CDR2 YFSETQ. In DNA form, the CDR3 reads TGCGCCAGCAGTTCGACTAGCGGGAACACCGGGGAGCTGTTTTTT. It is translated as CASSSTSGNTGELFF.

The chain combines TRBV3-1 (or the pseudogene TRBV3-2) with TRBJ1-4, with TRBD1 identical over 7 bases. CDR3 length: 13 amino acids. Losses at the gene ends were 7 bases for V and 6 bases for J; bases not matched to a gene: 5. Germline V CDR1 and CDR2: LGHDT, YNNKEL (reference sequence). The CDR3 protein is CASTTGAYEKLFF. The CDR3 nucleotides read TGTGCCAGCACCACAGGGGCTTATGAAAAACTGTTTTTT.

In DNA, the CDR3 is TGTGCCAGCAGCTACGGGACAGGGGAGGGCTACACCTTC. Protein product: CASSYGTGEGYTF. The chain recombines TRBV7-2 with TRBJ1-2; 10 nucleotides agree with TRBD1. Per the germline V gene, CDR1 is SGHTA and CDR2 is FQGNSA. Trimming removed 4 bases from V and 8 bases from J; junction bases left unmatched: 4. The length of the CDR3 is 13 residues.

The chain is built from TRBV18 and TRBJ1-1; no reliable D call. CDR3 length: 16 amino acids. CDR1 and CDR2 from the germline V gene are KGHSH and LQKENI. Trimming took 3 bases from V and 0 from J, leaving 14 bases between them. CDR3 sequence: CASSPLDNSLNTEAFF. The CDR3 DNA reads TGTGCCAGCTCACCTCTGGATAACAGCCTGAACACTGAAGCTTTCTTT.

The gene calls are TRBV6-6 and TRBJ2-1; 9 positions agree with TRBD2. Trimming at V came to 5 bases and at J to 7 bases, leaving 9 bases not matched to a gene. Per germline, CDR1 MNHNY and CDR2 SVGAGI (reference sequence). The length of the CDR3 is 15 residues. CDR3 DNA: TGTGCCAGCAGTGACCGGGCGGGAGGGAGGAATGAGCAGTTCTTC. Encoded protein: CASSDRAGGRNEQFF.

This clone was counted between two and nine times. The CDR3 protein is CASITSGSIRTGELFF. As DNA, the CDR3 is TGTGCCAGTATAACTAGCGGGAGTATCCGGACCGGGGAGCTGTTTTTT. The genes are TRBV19 and TRBJ2-2; 11 bases fit TRBD2. Per the germline V gene, CDR1 is LNHDA and CDR2 is SQIVND (reference sequence). The CDR3 is made up of 16 amino acids. V was pared by 7 bases and J by 5 bases, with 9 bases of the junction left unmatched.

The chain links TRBV2 to TRBJ1-4; TRBD1 matches at 12 bases. Trimming cost V 3 bases and J 3 bases; bases outside gene matches: 5. Looked up from germline, CDR1 is SNHLY and CDR2 is FYNNEI. The CDR3 spans 17 residues. In DNA form, the CDR3 reads TGTGCCAGCAGTGATGGGGACAGGGGGCTGGCTAATGAAAAACTGTTTTTT. Translating gives CASSDGDRGLANEKLFF.

The V and J genes are TRBV4-1 and TRBJ1-1; TRBD1 agrees at 9 bases. Germline CDR1 is MGHRA and CDR2 is YSYEKL. The length of the CDR3 is 17 residues. V lost 3 bases, J lost 1 base, and 9 bases stayed unmatched. CDR3 loop: CASSHTRDRAWNTEAFF. The CDR3 DNA reads as TGCGCCAGCAGCCACACCCGGGACAGGGCATGGAACACTGAAGCTTTCTTT.

The chain employs TRBV14 and TRBJ2-1; 9 positions match TRBD2. From germline, CDR1 is SGHDN and CDR2 FVKESK. V lost 1 base and J lost 7; bases outside the gene matches: 5. This CDR3 spans 15 amino acids. Here the CDR3 reads CASSQVGGRGNEQFF. Written as DNA, the CDR3 is TGTGCCAGCAGCCAAGTCGGCGGGAGGGGGAATGAGCAGTTCTTC.

The V and J genes are TRBV19 and TRBJ1-5, with D perhaps TRBD1 (5 bases). This CDR3 contains 12 residues. Between the trimmed V and J ends, which lost 4 bases and 16 bases, there was a span of 17 bases. The germline CDR1 and CDR2 sequences are LNHDA and SQIVND (reference sequence). CDR3 nucleotide sequence: TGTGCCAGTAGTACCCCGACAGTTCCGGCCCATTTT. The encoded protein is CASSTPTVPAHF. Drawing the rest from reference TRBV19 and TRBJ1-5, the complete variable domain is DGGITQSPKYLFRKEGQNVTLSCEQNLNHDAMYWYRQDPGQGLRLIYYSQIVNDFQKGDIAEGYSVSREKKESFPLTVTSAQKNPTAFYLCASSTPTVPAHFGDGTRLSIL.

This clone was detected once. The gene calls are TRBV27 and TRBJ2-2; 8 nucleotides align to TRBD1. Per the germline V gene, CDR1 is MNHEY and CDR2 is SMNVEV (reference sequence). V was pared by 11 bases and J by 4 bases, with 21 bases of the junction left unmatched. This CDR3 is 18 amino acids long. This chain's CDR3 is CAAKRWAGGGVGTGELFF. Here the CDR3 DNA reads TGTGCCGCGAAAAGGTGGGCAGGGGGCGGTGTTGGCACCGGGGAGCTGTTTTTT.

CDR3 nucleotide sequence: TGTGCCAGTAGTATCGAACAGGGGGCGTCCGAAAAACTGTTTTTT. Its translation is CASSIEQGASEKLFF. The chain links TRBV19 to TRBJ1-4; 9 nucleotides line up with TRBD1. The V and J ends lost 3 bases and 8 bases, in that order; junction bases with no gene match: 7. CDR3 size: 15 residues. Germline CDR1 reads LNHDA; CDR2 reads SQIVND (reference sequence).

The rearrangement links TRBV5-4 to TRBJ2-5; D perhaps matches TRBD2 (5 bases). This CDR3 comprises 13 residues. Trimming cost V 5 bases and J 4 bases, with 12 bases left between them. CDR1 and CDR2 (germline): SGHNT, YYREEE (reference sequence). The CDR3 DNA reads as TGTGCCAGCAGGGGGAGTGGCGGAGAGACCCAGTACTTC. It codes for CASRGSGGETQYF.

The genes are TRBV19 and TRBJ2-6, with 9 bases lining up with TRBD1. The CDR3 totals 18 residues. Germline V gene sequence: CDR1 LNHDA, CDR2 SQIVND (reference sequence). V was pared by 6 bases and J by 2 bases, with 11 bases of the junction left unmatched. In DNA, the CDR3 is TGTGCCAGTAGCCTAAGCGGACAGGGGTTCACTGGGGCCAACGTCCTGACTTTC. This gives the protein CASSLSGQGFTGANVLTF.

The chain uses TRBV3-1 (or the pseudogene TRBV3-2) and TRBJ2-5, with 10 bases that match TRBD1. V trimming: 1 base; J trimming: 2 bases; junction bases outside the gene matches: 10. Germline CDR1 is LGHDT and CDR2 is YNNKEL (reference sequence). This CDR3 is built from 18 residues. The CDR3 sequence is CASSQAATGTGEQETQYF. CDR3 in DNA: TGTGCCAGCAGCCAAGCCGCAACCGGGACAGGGGAACAAGAGACCCAGTACTTC.

The genes are TRBV3-1 (or the pseudogene TRBV3-2) and TRBJ2-5; 11 bases are shared with TRBD2. The J segment lost 4 bases and the V segment lost 6 bases, leaving 10 bases of the junction unmatched. Germline V gene sequence: CDR1 LGHDT, CDR2 YNNKEL (reference sequence). The CDR3 has 16 amino acids. Written as DNA, the CDR3 is TGTGCCAGCAGTCCCAATAGCGGGGGGGCCCGAGAGACCCAGTACTTC. This sequence encodes CASSPNSGGARETQYF.

This sequence joins TRBV10-3 and TRBJ1-1; no firm D call. The germline V gene has CDR1 ENHRY and CDR2 SYGVKD. The CDR3 is 12 residues long. V dropped 7 bases and J dropped 4 bases, with 10 bases sitting between them. CDR3 coding DNA: TGTGCCATCAATTCCCAGTCCACTGAAGCTTTCTTT. It is translated as CAINSQSTEAFF.

The J gene is TRBJ1-1, the V gene TRBV3-1 (or the pseudogene TRBV3-2); D uncertain. This CDR3 is built from 16 residues. Trimming removed 0 bases from V and 3 bases from J, with 14 bases in between. CDR1 and CDR2 (germline): LGHDT, YNNKEL (reference sequence). DNA for the CDR3: TGTGCCAGCAGCCAAGAGTGGAGTCCCCGGGACACTGAAGCTTTCTTT. Translation: CASSQEWSPRDTEAFF.

This rearrangement joins TRBV9 to TRBJ2-3, with D hard to call. The V end lost 5 bases, the J end lost 2 bases, and 3 bases lay between the germline ends. Germline lookup yields CDR1 SGDLS and CDR2 YYNGEE. The CDR3 loop spans 11 amino acids. Here the CDR3 DNA reads TGTGCCAGCAGTTACACAGATACGCAGTATTTT. It is translated as CASSYTDTQYF.

V and J are TRBV18 and TRBJ2-3; TRBD2 matches 10 bases. V dropped 3 bases and J dropped 4; count of bases not matched to a gene: 4. The CDR3 runs to 15 residues. The germline V gene encodes CDR1 KGHSH and CDR2 LQKENI. CDR3 protein: CASSPTAGGADTQYF. The CDR3 bases are TGTGCCAGCTCACCGACAGCGGGAGGGGCAGATACGCAGTATTTT.

This chain uses TRBV6-1 with TRBJ2-1; 11 bases fit TRBD2. Germline V gene data show CDR1 as MNHNS and CDR2 as SASEGT. Unmatched junction bases numbered 9, after V lost 0 bases and J lost 8 bases. CDR3 size: 17 residues. For the CDR3, the DNA is TGTGCCAGCAGTGAAGCCTTGAGGACTAGCGGGCGTCATGAGCAGTTCTTC. Encoded protein: CASSEALRTSGRHEQFF.

CDR3 coding DNA: TGTGCCAGCAGCTCTGGGACAGGGCGGGATGAAAAACTGTTTTTT. Protein: CASSSGTGRDEKLFF. The V call is TRBV5-8, the J call TRBJ1-4; 9 nucleotides match TRBD1. Germline V CDR1 and CDR2: SGHTS, YDEGEE. J lost 6 bases, V lost 3 bases, and 6 bases had no gene match. The CDR3 loop spans 15 amino acids.